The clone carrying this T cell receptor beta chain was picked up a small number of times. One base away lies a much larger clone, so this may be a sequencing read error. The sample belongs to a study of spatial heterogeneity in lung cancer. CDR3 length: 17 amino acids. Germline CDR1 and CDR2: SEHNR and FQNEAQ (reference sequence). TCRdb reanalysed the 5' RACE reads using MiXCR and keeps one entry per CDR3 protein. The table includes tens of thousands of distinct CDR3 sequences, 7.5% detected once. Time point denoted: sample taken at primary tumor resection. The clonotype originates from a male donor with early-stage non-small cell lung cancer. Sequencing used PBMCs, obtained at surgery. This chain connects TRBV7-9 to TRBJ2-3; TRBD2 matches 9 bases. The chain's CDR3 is CVSRPGRLAGSTDTQYF. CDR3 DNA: TGTGTCAGCAGACCAGGCCGGCTAGCGGGGAGCACAGATACGCAGTATTTT.